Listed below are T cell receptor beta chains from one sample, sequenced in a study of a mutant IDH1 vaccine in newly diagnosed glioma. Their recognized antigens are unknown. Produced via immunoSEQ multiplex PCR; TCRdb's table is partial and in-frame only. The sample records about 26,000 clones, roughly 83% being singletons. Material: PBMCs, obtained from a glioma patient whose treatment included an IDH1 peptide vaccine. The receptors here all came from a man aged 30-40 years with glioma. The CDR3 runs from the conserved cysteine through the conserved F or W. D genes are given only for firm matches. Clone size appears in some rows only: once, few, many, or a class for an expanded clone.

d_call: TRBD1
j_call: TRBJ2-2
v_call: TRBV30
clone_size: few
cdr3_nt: TGTGCCTGGAGTGGGACAGGGAACACCGGGGAGCTGTTTTTT
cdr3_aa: CAWSGTGNTGELFF

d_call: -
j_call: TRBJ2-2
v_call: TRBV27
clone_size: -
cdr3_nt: TGTGCCAGCAGTTTACAGGAGAACACCGGGGAGCTGTTTTTT
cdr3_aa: CASSLQENTGELFF

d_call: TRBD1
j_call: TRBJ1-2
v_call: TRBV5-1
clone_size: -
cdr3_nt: TGCGCCAGCAGCTTGACTCAGGGGGGCTATGGCTACACCTTC
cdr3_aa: CASSLTQGGYGYTF

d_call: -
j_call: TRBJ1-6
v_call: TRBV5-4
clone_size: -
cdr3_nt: TGTGCCAGCAGCTTGGCCCCAGCCGGTAATTCACCCCTCCACTTT
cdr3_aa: CASSLAPAGNSPLHF

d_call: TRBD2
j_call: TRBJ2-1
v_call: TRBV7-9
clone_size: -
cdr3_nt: TGTGCCAGCAGCTCGGGACTAGCGAGGGATGAGCAGTTCTTC
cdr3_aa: CASSSGLARDEQFF

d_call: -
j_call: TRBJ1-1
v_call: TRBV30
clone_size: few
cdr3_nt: TGTGCCTGGAGAGTTGGGGTTACTGAAGCTTTCTTT
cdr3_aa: CAWRVGVTEAFF

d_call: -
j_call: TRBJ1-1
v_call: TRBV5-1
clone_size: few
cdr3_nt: TGCGCCAGCAGCCTTGACCGCCCGGGAGGGTTTGAAGCTTTCTTT
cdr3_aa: CASSLDRPGGFEAFF

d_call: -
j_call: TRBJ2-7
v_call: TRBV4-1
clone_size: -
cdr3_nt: TGCGCCAGCACCTATGGGGCGGCCGATTCCTACGAGCAGTACTTC
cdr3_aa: CASTYGAADSYEQYF

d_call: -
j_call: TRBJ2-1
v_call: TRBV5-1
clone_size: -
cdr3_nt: TGCGCCAGCAGCTTTAGCACAGACAATGAGCAGTTCTTC
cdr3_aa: CASSFSTDNEQFF

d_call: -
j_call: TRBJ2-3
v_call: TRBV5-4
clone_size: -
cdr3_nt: TGTGCCAGCAGCTTGGATACTGGATCCACAGATACGCAGTATTTT
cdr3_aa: CASSLDTGSTDTQYF

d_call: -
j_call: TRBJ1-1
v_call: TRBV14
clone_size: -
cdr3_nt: TGTGCCAGCAGCCAAGAATTTAGGGGAGACACTGAAGCTTTCTTT
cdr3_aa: CASSQEFRGDTEAFF

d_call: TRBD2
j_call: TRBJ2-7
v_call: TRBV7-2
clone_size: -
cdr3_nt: TGTGCCAGCAGCCTTGCCGGGACTAGCGGCTACGAGCAGTACTTC
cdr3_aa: CASSLAGTSGYEQYF

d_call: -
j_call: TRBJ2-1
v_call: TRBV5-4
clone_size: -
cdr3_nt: TGTGCCAGCAGCTTGGTAGGGGGTGGGAATGAGCAGTTCTTC
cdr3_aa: CASSLVGGGNEQFF

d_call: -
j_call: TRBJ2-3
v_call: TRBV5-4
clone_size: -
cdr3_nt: TGTGCCAGCAGCCACCCGGGGGAAACTAGCACAGATACGCAGTATTTT
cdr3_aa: CASSHPGETSTDTQYF

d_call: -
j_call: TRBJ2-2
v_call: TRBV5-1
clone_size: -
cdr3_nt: TGCGCCAGCAGCCCGAGACAGGAGAACACCGGGGAGCTGTTTTTT
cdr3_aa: CASSPRQENTGELFF

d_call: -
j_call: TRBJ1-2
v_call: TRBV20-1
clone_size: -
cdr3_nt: TGCAGTGCTAGAAAAGGGAATGGCTACACCTTC
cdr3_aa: CSARKGNGYTF

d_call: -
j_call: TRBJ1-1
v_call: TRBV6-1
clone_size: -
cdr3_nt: TGTGCCAGCAGTGAACGAGCAGGCATGAACACTGAAGCTTTCTTT
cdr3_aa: CASSERAGMNTEAFF

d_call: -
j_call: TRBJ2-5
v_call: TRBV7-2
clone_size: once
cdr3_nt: TGTGCCAGCAGCTACGTAGTGGAGACCCAGTACTTC
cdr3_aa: CASSYVVETQYF

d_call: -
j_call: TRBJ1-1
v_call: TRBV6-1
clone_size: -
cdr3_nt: TGTGCCAGCAGTGAGGGCAGTGGGGTCACTGAAGCTTTCTTT
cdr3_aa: CASSEGSGVTEAFF

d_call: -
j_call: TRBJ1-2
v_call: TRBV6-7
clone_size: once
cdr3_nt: TGTGCCAGCAGTTATGTCGGGGATGGCTACACCTTC
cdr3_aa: CASSYVGDGYTF

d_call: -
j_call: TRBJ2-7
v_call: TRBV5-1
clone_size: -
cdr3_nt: TGCGCCAGCAGCTTGGATAGGACGGCGGCCTACGAGCAGTACTTC
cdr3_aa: CASSLDRTAAYEQYF

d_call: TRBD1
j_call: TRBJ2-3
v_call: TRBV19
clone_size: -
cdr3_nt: TGTGCCAGTAGTCCCTGGGGACAGGGGGCTGGAGATACGCAGTATTTT
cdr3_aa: CASSPWGQGAGDTQYF

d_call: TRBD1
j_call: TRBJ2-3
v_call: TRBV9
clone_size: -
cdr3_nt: TGTGCCAGCAGCCCCAGACAGGGGGCGAGCACAGATACGCAGTATTTT
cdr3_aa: CASSPRQGASTDTQYF

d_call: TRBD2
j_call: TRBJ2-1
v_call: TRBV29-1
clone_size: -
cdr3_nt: TGCAGCACCAGGACTAGCGGGAGGGCCAGAGAGCAGTTCTTC
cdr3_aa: CSTRTSGRAREQFF

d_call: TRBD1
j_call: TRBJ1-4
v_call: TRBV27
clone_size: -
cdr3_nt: TGTGCCAGCAGTCCCGACAGGGGGAAGGAAAAACTGTTTTTT
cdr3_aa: CASSPDRGKEKLFF

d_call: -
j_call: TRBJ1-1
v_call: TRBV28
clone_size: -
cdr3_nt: TGTGCCAGCAGTTTCCTTTCCGGCAAGACTGAAGCTTTCTTT
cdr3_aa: CASSFLSGKTEAFF

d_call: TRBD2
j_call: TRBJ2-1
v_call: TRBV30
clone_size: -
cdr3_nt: TGTGCCTGGAGTTTCCCCATACGGACTAGCGCGAACTACAATGAGCAGTTCTTC
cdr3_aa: CAWSFPIRTSANYNEQFF

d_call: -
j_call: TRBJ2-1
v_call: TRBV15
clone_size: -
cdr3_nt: TGTGCCACCAGCAGAGGAGACTCTAGCTCCTACAATGAGCAGTTCTTC
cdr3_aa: CATSRGDSSSYNEQFF

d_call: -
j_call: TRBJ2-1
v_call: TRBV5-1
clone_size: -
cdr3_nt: TGCGCCAGCAGGGAGCCATCCTACAATGAGCAGTTCTTC
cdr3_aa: CASREPSYNEQFF

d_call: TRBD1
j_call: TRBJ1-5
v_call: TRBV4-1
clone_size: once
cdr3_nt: TGCGCCAGCAGCCAAGGACAGGGGGCGGTGAAGAATCAGCCCCAGCATTTT
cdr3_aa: CASSQGQGAVKNQPQHF

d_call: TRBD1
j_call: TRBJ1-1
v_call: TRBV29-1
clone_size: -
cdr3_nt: TGCAGCGCTCTTACGGGACAGGGCGGCACTGAAGCTTTCTTT
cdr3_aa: CSALTGQGGTEAFF

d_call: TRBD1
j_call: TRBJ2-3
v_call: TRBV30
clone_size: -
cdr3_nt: TGTGCCTGGAGTCCTGACAGGGGTTCTAGCACAGATACGCAGTATTTT
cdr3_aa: CAWSPDRGSSTDTQYF

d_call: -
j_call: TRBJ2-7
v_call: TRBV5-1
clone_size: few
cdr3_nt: TGCGCCAGCAGCTTGGGGGTTTGGCGGAGCTACGAGCAGTACTTC
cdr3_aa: CASSLGVWRSYEQYF

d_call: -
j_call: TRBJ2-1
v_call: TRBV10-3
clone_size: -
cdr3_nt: TGTGCCATCAGTGAGTCAGTAGAACCTTACAATGAGCAGTTCTTC
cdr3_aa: CAISESVEPYNEQFF

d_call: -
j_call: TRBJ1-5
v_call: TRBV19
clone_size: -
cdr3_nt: TGTGCCAGTAACCTGCCGGGGAGTCATGGAGTGGATCAGCCCCAGCATTTT
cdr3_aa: CASNLPGSHGVDQPQHF

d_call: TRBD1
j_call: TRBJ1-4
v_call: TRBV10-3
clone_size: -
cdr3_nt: TGTGCCATCAGAAAGGGGACAGGGGCAAGCGAAAAACTGTTTTTT
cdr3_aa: CAIRKGTGASEKLFF

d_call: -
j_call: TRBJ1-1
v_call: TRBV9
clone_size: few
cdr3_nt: TGTGCCAGCAGCGTAGTCTCGGGCACTGAAGCTTTCTTT
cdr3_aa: CASSVVSGTEAFF

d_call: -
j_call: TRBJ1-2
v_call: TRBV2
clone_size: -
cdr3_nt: TGTGCCAGCAGCGCGATAACAGGGACCTATGGCTACACCTTC
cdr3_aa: CASSAITGTYGYTF

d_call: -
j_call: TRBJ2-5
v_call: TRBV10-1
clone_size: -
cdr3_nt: TGCGCCAGCAGAGCAGCACAAGGACAGAGACAAGAGACCCAGTACTTC
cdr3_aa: CASRAAQGQRQETQYF

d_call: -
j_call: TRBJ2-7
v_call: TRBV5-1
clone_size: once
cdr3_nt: TGCGCCAGCAGCCCCGAGCAGGACCTTTTTAAGCAGTACTTC
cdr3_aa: CASSPEQDLFKQYF

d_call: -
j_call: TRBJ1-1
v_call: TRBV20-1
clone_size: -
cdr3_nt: TGCAGTGCTAGTAGGGACTTTGAAGCTTTCTTT
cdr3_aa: CSASRDFEAFF

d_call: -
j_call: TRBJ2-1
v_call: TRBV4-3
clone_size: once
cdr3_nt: TGCGCCAGCAGCCAAGAGGGACTCAATGAGCAGTTCTTC
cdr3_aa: CASSQEGLNEQFF

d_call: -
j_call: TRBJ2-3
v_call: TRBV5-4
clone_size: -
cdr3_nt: TGTGCCAGCAGCTTGGAAGGGGACACAGATACGCAGTATTTT
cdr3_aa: CASSLEGDTDTQYF

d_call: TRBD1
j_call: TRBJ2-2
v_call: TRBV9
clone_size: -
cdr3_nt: TGTGCCAGCAGCTTAAAGACAGGGGTTGGGGCCGGGGAGCTGTTTTTT
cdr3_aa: CASSLKTGVGAGELFF

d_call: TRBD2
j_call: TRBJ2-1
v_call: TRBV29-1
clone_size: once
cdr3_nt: TGCAGCGTTGCCGGACTAGCGGATTTGTACAATGAGCAGTTCTTC
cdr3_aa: CSVAGLADLYNEQFF

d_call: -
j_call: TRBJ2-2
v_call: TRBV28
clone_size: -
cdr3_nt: TGTGCCAGCAGTCCACTCTTGGGGGCGAACACCGGGGAGCTGTTTTTT
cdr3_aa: CASSPLLGANTGELFF

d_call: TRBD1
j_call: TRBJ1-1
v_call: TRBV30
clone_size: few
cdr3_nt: TGTGCCTTAGACAGGGTGAACACTGAAGCTTTCTTT
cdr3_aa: CALDRVNTEAFF

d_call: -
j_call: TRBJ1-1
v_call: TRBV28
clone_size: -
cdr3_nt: TGTGCCAGCAGTTTAAGTAAGAACACTGAAGCTTTCTTT
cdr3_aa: CASSLSKNTEAFF

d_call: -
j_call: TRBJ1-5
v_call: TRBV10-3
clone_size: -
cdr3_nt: TGTGCCATCAGTGAGGATTATAATCAGCCCCAGCATTTT
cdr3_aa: CAISEDYNQPQHF

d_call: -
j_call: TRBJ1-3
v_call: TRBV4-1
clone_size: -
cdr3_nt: TGCGCCAGCAGCCAAGCTGGCCAAGCCGGAAACACCATATATTTT
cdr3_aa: CASSQAGQAGNTIYF

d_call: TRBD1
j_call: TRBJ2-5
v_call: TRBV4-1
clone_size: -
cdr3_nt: TGCGCCAGCAGCCAAGTAAGGGGGCGGTCTATGGCCCAGTACTTC
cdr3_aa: CASSQVRGRSMAQYF

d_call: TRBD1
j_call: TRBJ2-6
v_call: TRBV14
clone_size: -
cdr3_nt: TGTGCCAGCAGCCAATTCTGGGACAGGATTACCTTCAAGGCCAACGTCCTGACTTTC
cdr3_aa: CASSQFWDRITFKANVLTF

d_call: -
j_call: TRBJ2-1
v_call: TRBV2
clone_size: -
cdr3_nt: TGTGCCAGCAGTGAAGCACCAAGTATCCGTCTGAATGAGCAGTTCTTC
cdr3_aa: CASSEAPSIRLNEQFF

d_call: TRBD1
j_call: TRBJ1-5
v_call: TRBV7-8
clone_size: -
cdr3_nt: TGTGCCAGCAGACTAGGGGACAGGGGGCTTCAGCCCCAGCATTTT
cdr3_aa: CASRLGDRGLQPQHF

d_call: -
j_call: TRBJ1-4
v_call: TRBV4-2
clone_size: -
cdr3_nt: TGTGCCAGCAGCCAAGACCCCAGGCGGGCGAGGGAAAAACTGTTTTTT
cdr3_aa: CASSQDPRRAREKLFF

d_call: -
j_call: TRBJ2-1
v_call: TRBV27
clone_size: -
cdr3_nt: TGTGCCAGCACCTTTTCTAACCGGGCCGAATTTTACAATGAGCAGTTCTTC
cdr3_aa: CASTFSNRAEFYNEQFF

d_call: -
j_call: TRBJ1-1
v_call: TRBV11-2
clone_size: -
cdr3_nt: TGTGCCAGCAGCTTAGATCTACAGGGTTCCACTGAAGCTTTCTTT
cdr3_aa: CASSLDLQGSTEAFF